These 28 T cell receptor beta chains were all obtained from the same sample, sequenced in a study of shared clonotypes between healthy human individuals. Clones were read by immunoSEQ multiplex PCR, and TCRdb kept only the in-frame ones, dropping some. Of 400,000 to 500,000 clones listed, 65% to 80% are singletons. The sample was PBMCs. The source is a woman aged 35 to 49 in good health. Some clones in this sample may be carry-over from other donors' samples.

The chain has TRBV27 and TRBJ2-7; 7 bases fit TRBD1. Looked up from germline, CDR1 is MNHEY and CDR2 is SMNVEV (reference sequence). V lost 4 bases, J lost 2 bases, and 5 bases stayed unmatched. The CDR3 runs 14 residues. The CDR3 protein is CASSSGDRTYEQYF. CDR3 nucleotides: TGTGCCAGCAGTTCCGGGGACAGAACCTACGAGCAGTACTTC.

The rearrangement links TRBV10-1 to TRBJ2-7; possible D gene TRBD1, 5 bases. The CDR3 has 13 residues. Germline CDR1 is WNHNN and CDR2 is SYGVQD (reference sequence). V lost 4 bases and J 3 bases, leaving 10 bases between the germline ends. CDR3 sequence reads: CASSATAIYEQYF. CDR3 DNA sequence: TGCGCCAGCAGTGCGACAGCGATCTACGAGCAGTACTTC.

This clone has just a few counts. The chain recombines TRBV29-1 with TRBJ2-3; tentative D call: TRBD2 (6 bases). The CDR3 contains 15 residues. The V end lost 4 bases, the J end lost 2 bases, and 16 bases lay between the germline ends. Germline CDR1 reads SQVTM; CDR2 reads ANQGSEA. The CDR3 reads CSVGGISGFTDTQYF. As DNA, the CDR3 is TGCAGCGTTGGGGGAATTAGCGGCTTCACAGATACGCAGTATTTT.

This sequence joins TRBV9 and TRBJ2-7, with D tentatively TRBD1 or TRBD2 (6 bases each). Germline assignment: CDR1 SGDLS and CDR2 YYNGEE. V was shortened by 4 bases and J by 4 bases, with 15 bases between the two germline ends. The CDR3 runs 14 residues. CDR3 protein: CASSPAGGDYEQYF. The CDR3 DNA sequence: TGTGCCAGCAGCCCCGCCGGGGGCGATTACGAGCAGTACTTC.

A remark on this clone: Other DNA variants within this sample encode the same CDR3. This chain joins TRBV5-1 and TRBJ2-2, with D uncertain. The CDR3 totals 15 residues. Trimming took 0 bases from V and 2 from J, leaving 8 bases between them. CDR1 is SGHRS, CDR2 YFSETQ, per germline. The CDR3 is CASSLVGSNTGELFF. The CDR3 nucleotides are TGCGCCAGCAGCTTGGTAGGCTCCAACACCGGGGAGCTGTTTTTT.

DNA of the CDR3: TGTGCCAGCAGTGAAAGGGGAAGTGGCTACACCTTC. This sequence encodes CASSERGSGYTF. J is TRBJ1-2 and V is TRBV6-1, with a weak D call TRBD1 (5 bases). This CDR3 is 12 amino acids long. Germline V CDR1 and CDR2: MNHNS, SASEGT. V was clipped by 2 bases and J by 7 bases, with 8 bases between them.

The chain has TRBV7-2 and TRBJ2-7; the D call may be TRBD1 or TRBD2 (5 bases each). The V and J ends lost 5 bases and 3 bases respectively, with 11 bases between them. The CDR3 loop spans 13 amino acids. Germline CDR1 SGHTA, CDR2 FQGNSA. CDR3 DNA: TGTGCCAGCAGCCCGGGACGAGACTACGAGCAGTACTTC. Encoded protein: CASSPGRDYEQYF. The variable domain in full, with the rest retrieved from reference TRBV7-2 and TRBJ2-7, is GAGVSQSPSNKVTEKGKDVELRCDPISGHTALYWYRQSLGQGLEFLIYFQGNSAPDKSGLPSDRFSAERTGGSVSTLTIQRTQQEDSAVYLCASSPGRDYEQYFGPGTRLTVT.

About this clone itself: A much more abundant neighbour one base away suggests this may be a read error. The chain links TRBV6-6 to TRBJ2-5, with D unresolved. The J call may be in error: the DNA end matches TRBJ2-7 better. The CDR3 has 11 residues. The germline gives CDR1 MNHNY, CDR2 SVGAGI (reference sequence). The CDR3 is CASSYFYEQYF. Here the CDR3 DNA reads TGTGCCAGCAGTTATTTCTACGAGCAGTACTTC.

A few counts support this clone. This CDR3 reads CASSPTLAGQLTQETQYF. The CDR3 DNA follows: TGTGCCAGCTCACCAACCCTAGCGGGCCAATTAACACAAGAGACCCAGTACTTC. This chain uses TRBV18 with TRBJ2-5; the match to TRBD2 covers 8 bases. V trimming: 2 bases; J trimming: 2 bases; junction bases outside the gene matches: 13. CDR3 size: 18 residues. CDR1 and CDR2 (germline): KGHSH, LQKENI.

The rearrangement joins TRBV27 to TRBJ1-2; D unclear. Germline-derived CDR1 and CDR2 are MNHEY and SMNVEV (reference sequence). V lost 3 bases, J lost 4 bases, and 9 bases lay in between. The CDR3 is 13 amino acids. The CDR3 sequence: CASSFGQAYGYTF. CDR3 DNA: TGTGCCAGCAGTTTTGGCCAGGCCTATGGCTACACCTTC.

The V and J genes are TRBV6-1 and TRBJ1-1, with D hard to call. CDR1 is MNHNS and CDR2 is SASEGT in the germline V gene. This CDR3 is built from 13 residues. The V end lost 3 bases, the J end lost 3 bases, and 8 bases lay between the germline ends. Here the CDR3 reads CASSESRDTEAFF. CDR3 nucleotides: TGTGCCAGCAGTGAGAGTCGGGACACTGAAGCTTTCTTT.

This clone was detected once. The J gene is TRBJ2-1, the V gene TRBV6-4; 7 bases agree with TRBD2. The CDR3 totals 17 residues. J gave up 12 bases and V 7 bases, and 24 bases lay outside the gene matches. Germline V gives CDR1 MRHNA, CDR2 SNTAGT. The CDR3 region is CASNTKKTSAPPKGQFF. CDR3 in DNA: TGTGCCAGCAACACAAAAAAAACTAGCGCCCCCCCCAAGGGGCAGTTCTTC.

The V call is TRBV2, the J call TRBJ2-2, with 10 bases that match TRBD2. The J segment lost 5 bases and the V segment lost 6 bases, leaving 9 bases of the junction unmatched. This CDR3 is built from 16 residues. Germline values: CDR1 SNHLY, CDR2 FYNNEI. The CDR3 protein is CASRTSSGSGTGELFF. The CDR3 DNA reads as TGTGCCAGCAGAACCTCTAGCGGGAGTGGTACCGGGGAGCTGTTTTTT.

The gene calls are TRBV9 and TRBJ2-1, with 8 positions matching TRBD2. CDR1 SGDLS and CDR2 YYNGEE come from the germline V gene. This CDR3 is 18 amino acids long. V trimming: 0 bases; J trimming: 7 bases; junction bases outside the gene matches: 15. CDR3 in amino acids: CASSVAGPWSGRGNEQFF. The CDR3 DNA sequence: TGTGCCAGCAGCGTAGCCGGACCTTGGAGCGGGAGAGGAAATGAGCAGTTCTTC.

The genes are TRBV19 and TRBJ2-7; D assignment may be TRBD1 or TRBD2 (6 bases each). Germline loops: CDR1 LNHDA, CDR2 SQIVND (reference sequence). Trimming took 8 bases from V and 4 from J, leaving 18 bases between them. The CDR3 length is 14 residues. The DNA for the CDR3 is TGTGCCAGTTCTGACAGGTCGGGACTTTACGAGCAGTACTTC. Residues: CASSDRSGLYEQYF.

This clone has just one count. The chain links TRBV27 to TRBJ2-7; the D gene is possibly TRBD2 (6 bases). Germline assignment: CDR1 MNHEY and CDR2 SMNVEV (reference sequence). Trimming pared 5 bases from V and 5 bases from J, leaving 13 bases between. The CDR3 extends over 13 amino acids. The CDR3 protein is CASSLDGGNEQYF. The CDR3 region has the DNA TGTGCCAGCAGTCTTGATGGGGGGAACGAGCAGTACTTC.

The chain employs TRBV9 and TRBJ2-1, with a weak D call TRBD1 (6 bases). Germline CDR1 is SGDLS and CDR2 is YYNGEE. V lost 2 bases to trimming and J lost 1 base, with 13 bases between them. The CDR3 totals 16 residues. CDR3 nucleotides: TGTGCCAGCAGCGTGGCGACAGGTCCTTCCTACAATGAGCAGTTCTTC. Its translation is CASSVATGPSYNEQFF.

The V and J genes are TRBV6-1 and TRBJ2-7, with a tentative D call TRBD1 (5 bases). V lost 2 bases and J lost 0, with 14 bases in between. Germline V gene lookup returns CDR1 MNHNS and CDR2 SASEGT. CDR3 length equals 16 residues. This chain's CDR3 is CASSELPGTGSYEQYF. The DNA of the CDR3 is TGTGCCAGCAGTGAACTCCCGGGCACAGGCTCCTACGAGCAGTACTTC.

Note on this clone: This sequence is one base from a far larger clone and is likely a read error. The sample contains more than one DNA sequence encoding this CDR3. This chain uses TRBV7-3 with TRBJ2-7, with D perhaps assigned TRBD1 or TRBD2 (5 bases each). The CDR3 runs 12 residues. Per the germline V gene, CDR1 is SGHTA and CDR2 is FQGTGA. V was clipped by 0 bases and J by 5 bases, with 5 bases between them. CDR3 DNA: TGTGCCAGCAGCTTAACGGGGGACGAGCAGTACTTC. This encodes CASSLTGDEQYF.

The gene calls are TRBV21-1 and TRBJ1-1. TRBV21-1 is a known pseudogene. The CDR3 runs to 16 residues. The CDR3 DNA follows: TGTGCCAGCAGCAAATCCCAAGGGGGGGGAAACACTGAAGCTTTCTTT. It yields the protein CASSKSQGGGNTEAFF.

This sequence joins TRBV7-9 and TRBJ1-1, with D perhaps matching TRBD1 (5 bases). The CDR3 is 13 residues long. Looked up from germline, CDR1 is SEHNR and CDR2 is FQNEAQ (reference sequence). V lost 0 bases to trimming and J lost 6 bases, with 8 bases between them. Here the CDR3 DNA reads TGTGCCAGCAGCTTAGCGGGGCGTGCTGAAGCTTTCTTT. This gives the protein CASSLAGRAEAFF.

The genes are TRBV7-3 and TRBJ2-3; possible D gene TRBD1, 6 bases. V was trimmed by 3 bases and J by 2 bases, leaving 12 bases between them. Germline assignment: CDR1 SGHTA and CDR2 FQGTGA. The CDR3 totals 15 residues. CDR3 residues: CASSFSGAITDTQYF. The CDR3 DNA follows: TGTGCCAGCAGCTTTTCAGGGGCGATCACAGATACGCAGTATTTT.

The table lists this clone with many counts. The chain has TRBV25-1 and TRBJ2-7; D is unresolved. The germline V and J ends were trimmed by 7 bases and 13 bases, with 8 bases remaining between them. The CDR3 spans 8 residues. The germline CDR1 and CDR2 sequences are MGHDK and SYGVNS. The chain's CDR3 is CASKDGYF. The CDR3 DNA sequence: TGTGCCAGCAAAGACGGATACTTC.

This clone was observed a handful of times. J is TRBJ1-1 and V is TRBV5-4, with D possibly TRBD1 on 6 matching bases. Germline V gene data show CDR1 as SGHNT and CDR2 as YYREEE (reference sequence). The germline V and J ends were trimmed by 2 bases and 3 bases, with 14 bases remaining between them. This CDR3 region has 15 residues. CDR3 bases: TGTGCCAGCAGCTTTAAACAGGGACAATACACTGAAGCTTTCTTT. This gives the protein CASSFKQGQYTEAFF.

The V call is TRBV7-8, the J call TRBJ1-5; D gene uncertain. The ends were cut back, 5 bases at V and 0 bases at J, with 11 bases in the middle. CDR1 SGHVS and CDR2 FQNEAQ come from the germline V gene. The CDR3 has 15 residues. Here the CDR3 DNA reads TGTGCCAGCAGCGCCCGGGGAAATAGCAATCAGCCCCAGCATTTT. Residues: CASSARGNSNQPQHF. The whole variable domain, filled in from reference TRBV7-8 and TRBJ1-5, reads GAGVSQSPRYKVAKRGQDVALRCDPISGHVSLFWYQQALGQGPEFLTYFQNEAQLDKSGLPSDRFFAERPEGSVSTLKIQRTQQEDSAVYLCASSARGNSNQPQHFGDGTRLSIL.

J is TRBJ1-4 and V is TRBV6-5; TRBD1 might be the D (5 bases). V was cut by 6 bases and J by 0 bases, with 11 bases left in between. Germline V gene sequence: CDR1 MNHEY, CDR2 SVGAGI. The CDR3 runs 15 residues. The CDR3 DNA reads TGTGCCAGCAGGACCCGGGGCCCAACTAATGAAAAACTGTTTTTT. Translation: CASRTRGPTNEKLFF.

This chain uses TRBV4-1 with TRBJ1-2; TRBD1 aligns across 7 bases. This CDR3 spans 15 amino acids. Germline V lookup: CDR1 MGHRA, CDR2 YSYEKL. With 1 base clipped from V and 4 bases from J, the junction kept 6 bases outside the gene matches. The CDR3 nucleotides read TGCGCCAGCAGCCAAGGGAGGGGGCGCACCTATGGCTACACCTTC. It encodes CASSQGRGRTYGYTF.

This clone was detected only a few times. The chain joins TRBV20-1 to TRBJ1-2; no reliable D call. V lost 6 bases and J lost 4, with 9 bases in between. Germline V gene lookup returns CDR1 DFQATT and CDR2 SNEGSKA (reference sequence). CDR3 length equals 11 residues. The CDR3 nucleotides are TGCAGTGCGAGTGGGGTCTATGGCTACACCTTC. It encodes CSASGVYGYTF.